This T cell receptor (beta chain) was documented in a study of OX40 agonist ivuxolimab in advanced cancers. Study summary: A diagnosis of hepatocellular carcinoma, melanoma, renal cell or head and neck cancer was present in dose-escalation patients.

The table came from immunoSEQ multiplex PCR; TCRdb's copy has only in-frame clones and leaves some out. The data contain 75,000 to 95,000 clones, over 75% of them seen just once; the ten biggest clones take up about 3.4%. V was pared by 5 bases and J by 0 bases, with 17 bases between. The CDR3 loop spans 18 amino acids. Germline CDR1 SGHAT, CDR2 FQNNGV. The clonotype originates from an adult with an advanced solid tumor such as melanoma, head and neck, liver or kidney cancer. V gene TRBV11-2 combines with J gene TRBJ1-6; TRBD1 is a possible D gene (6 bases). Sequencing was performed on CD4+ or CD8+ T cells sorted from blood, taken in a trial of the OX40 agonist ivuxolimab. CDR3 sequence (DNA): TGTGCCAGCAGCCCCAGGGGTCTCACGAGCTCCTATAATTCACCCCTCCACTTT. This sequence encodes CASSPRGLTSSYNSPLHF.